This T cell receptor beta chain was recovered during a study of T cell responses to AZD1222 COVID-19 vaccine. Libraries were prepared by immunoSEQ multiplex PCR; TCRdb keeps only in-frame clonotypes and omits some of them. The sample includes around 150,000 clones, about nine tenths seen only once; the top ten take roughly 5.5%. A note on this clone: Its antigen is as yet unknown.

This CDR3 contains 17 residues. The germline V gene has CDR1 MDHEN and CDR2 SYDVKM. J was trimmed by 4 bases and V by 3 bases; bases with no gene match: 14. Study-level findings and limits: Females outnumbered males among donors, who were mostly white British; clonal diversity was possibly underestimated.

Sequencing used peripheral blood, obtained on day 0 of AZD1222 vaccination. The rearrangement joins TRBV28 to TRBJ2-7, with 8 bases identical to TRBD2. This clonotype was sampled from an adult in good health. CDR3 DNA: TGTGCCAGCAGTTTTGCAATGAGCGGGAGATTAAATTACGAGCAGTACTTC. This encodes CASSFAMSGRLNYEQYF.